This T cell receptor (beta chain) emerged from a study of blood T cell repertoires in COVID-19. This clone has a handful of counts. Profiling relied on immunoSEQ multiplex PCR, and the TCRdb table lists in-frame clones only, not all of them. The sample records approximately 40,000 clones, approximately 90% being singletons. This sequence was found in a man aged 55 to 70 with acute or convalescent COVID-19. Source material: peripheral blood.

CDR3 sequence: CASGQGANNEQFF. In DNA, the CDR3 is TGTGCCAGTGGACAGGGGGCAAATAATGAGCAGTTCTTC. This rearrangement joins TRBV6-5 to TRBJ2-1, with TRBD1 identical over 11 bases. In germline, CDR1 is MNHEY, CDR2 SVGAGI. This CDR3 contains 13 residues. V shed 9 bases, J shed 7 bases, and the junction held 5 bases outside the gene matches.